This T cell receptor (beta chain) was identified during a study of blood T cell repertoires in COVID-19. Overall study context: Samples came from the United States, Italy and Spain, spanning acute and convalescent COVID-19. Sources were T cells, B-cell-depleted T cells, or PBMCs; the material itself was cDNA or gDNA.

Original methodology: How many nucleated cells were present was estimated from reference gene primer amplification. Using immunoSEQ multiplex PCR, the repertoire was profiled, and TCRdb retains in-frame clones only, with some absent. Clone size and the V and J calls come from that table; the DNA yielded D and trimming. This sample carries about 140,000 clones, 84% of them seen once, and the ten largest clones take 4%. Germline V gene lookup returns CDR1 KGHSH and CDR2 LQKENI. The CDR3 consists of 15 residues. V gave up 3 bases and J gave up 7 bases, with 16 bases separating them. Sequenced sample: peripheral blood. The chain has TRBV18 and TRBJ1-5, with D uncertain. The origin of this receptor is a woman aged 55-70 years with acute or convalescent COVID-19. The CDR3 reads CASSPPGGVTQPQHF. The CDR3 coding sequence is TGTGCCAGCTCACCCCCTGGCGGGGTTACGCAGCCCCAGCATTTT.